This T cell receptor (beta chain) stems from a study of identical twins. Study outcomes and limitations: Zero-insertion findings could be partly confounded by invariant cells (MAIT and iNKT cells).

One entry per CDR3 protein, called by TCRdb with MiXCR from the 5' RACE reads. The table lists around 250,000 distinct CDR3 sequences, around 8% of them singletons, with approximately 3% in the top ten. This clonotype was detected many times. What it recognizes is unknown. This CDR3 comprises 16 residues. V lost 8 bases and J 1 base, leaving 19 bases between the germline ends. Germline CDR1 reads SGHTA; CDR2 reads FQGNSA. This same sample was also part of a study on yellow fever vaccine responses in identical twins.

The chain carries TRBV7-2 and TRBJ2-3; weak D call: TRBD2 (6 bases). The sequence derives from a woman aged 18-30 years in good health. The source material was CD8+ T cells sorted from blood. The chain's CDR3 is CASAKSGGGGTDTQYF. DNA for the CDR3: TGTGCCAGCGCCAAAAGCGGCGGAGGGGGCACAGATACGCAGTATTTT.